Each of the 22 T cell receptor beta chains below was sequenced from the same sample in a study of blood T cell repertoires in COVID-19. Sequencing was performed with immunoSEQ multiplex PCR; in TCRdb, only in-frame clones are kept and a portion is missing. The sample shows around 40,000 clones, about 90% of them seen only once. Sequencing was performed on peripheral blood. The origin of the receptors is a woman aged 30 to 39 in a cohort sampled during active COVID-19.

This clone was counted once. V is TRBV5-4 and J is TRBJ2-2; TRBD2 aligns across 7 bases. The germline V gene has CDR1 SGHNT and CDR2 YYREEE (reference sequence). After removal of 0 bases from V and 6 bases from J, the junction contained 11 bases not matched to a gene. The CDR3 contains 17 residues. For the CDR3, the DNA is TGTGCCAGCAGCTTGGATCTAGCGGCGGGTCGGGCCGGGGAGCTGTTTTTT. Translating gives CASSLDLAAGRAGELFF.

This clone showed up just a few times. This rearrangement joins TRBV28 to TRBJ1-2; 11 bases are a match to TRBD1. The CDR3 is made up of 17 amino acids. V gave up 5 bases and J gave up 1 base; unmatched junction bases: 9. The germline V gene has CDR1 MDHEN and CDR2 SYDVKM. The CDR3 sequence: CASSASGTGGSNYGYTF. The CDR3, as DNA: TGTGCCAGCAGTGCGTCGGGGACAGGGGGTAGTAACTATGGCTACACCTTC.

The J gene is TRBJ2-5, the V gene TRBV24-1; 7 bases line up with TRBD1. Germline V gene lookup returns CDR1 KGHDR and CDR2 SFDVKD. The V and J ends lost 0 bases and 10 bases, in that order; junction bases with no gene match: 7. The CDR3 consists of 14 residues. Here the CDR3 DNA reads TGTGCCACCAGTGATTTGCCCGGGACAGCATTCCAGTACTTC. Protein sequence: CATSDLPGTAFQYF.

A single count supports this clone. The chain combines TRBV19 with TRBJ2-1; tentatively, D is TRBD1 (5 bases). Germline loops: CDR1 LNHDA, CDR2 SQIVND (reference sequence). The CDR3 is made up of 14 amino acids. Trimming stripped 5 bases from V and 3 bases from J, with 11 bases between. CDR3 DNA: TGTGCCAGTAGTCCCGGACAACTCTACAATGAGCAGTTCTTC. Its translation is CASSPGQLYNEQFF.

This clone has a handful of counts. The chain couples TRBV18 to TRBJ2-7; possible D gene TRBD1, 6 bases. V was cut by 4 bases and J by 4 bases, with 17 bases left in between. Germline V gene lookup returns CDR1 KGHSH and CDR2 LQKENI. The CDR3 is made up of 15 amino acids. The CDR3 bases are TGTGCCAGCTCACTTACAGGGAGCGCTATGTACGAGCAGTACTTC. Its protein is CASSLTGSAMYEQYF.

The chain couples TRBV7-9 to TRBJ2-6, with 7 bases lining up with TRBD1. V dropped 6 bases and J dropped 2; count of bases not matched to a gene: 7. From germline, CDR1 is SEHNR and CDR2 FQNEAQ (reference sequence). CDR3 length: 16 residues. The CDR3 loop reads CASRDGTATGANVLTF. CDR3 sequence (DNA): TGTGCCAGCAGGGACGGGACAGCCACTGGGGCCAACGTCCTGACTTTC. Filled out from reference TRBV7-9 and TRBJ2-6, the complete variable domain reads DTGVSQNPRHKITKRGQNVTFRCDPISEHNRLYWYRQTLGQGPEFLTYFQNEAQLEKSRLLSDRFSAERPKGSFSTLEIQRTEQGDSAMYLCASRDGTATGANVLTFGAGSRLTVL.

The chain recombines TRBV10-3 with TRBJ2-7; 9 nucleotides match TRBD1. CDR1 ENHRY and CDR2 SYGVKD come from the germline V gene. CDR3 size: 15 residues. The V and J ends lost 2 bases and 5 bases, in that order; junction bases with no gene match: 7. CDR3 amino acids: CAISEPGQGSNEQYF. The CDR3 DNA follows: TGTGCCATCAGTGAGCCGGGACAGGGTTCAAACGAGCAGTACTTC.

This chain connects TRBV19 to TRBJ1-1; 8 positions match TRBD1. The CDR3 contains 15 residues. Unmatched junction bases numbered 4, after V lost 4 bases and J lost 0 bases. Germline loops: CDR1 LNHDA, CDR2 SQIVND (reference sequence). The CDR3 protein is CASSKQGVMNTEAFF. CDR3 nucleotide sequence: TGTGCCAGTAGTAAACAGGGGGTTATGAACACTGAAGCTTTCTTT. Full variable domain (outside the CDR3, taken from reference TRBV19 and TRBJ1-1): DGGITQSPKYLFRKEGQNVTLSCEQNLNHDAMYWYRQDPGQGLRLIYYSQIVNDFQKGDIAEGYSVSREKKESFPLTVTSAQKNPTAFYLCASSKQGVMNTEAFFGQGTRLTVV.

The chain carries TRBV7-9 and TRBJ2-1; the D gene is possibly TRBD2 (6 bases). The CDR3 is 15 amino acids. Trimming removed 5 bases at V and 3 bases at J, with 14 bases between. Germline V gene sequence: CDR1 SEHNR, CDR2 FQNEAQ (reference sequence). As DNA, the CDR3 is TGTGCCAGCAGCCATCGCGGGACGATCTACAATGAGCAGTTCTTC. Encoded protein: CASSHRGTIYNEQFF.

The chain employs TRBV7-9 and TRBJ1-5; 8 bases line up with TRBD1. V dropped 4 bases and J dropped 9; count of bases not matched to a gene: 11. The germline V gene encodes CDR1 SEHNR and CDR2 FQNEAQ (reference sequence). This CDR3 is 15 amino acids long. The CDR3 coding sequence is TGTGCCAGCAGCTCCGGACAGGGCCCGGGGGGGCCCCAGCATTTT. This sequence encodes CASSSGQGPGGPQHF. Based on the CDR3 plus reference TRBV7-9 and TRBJ1-5, the full variable domain is DTGVSQNPRHKITKRGQNVTFRCDPISEHNRLYWYRQTLGQGPEFLTYFQNEAQLEKSRLLSDRFSAERPKGSFSTLEIQRTEQGDSAMYLCASSSGQGPGGPQHFGDGTRLSIL.

The genes are TRBV5-1 and TRBJ1-1; 9 nucleotides line up with TRBD1. J lost 3 bases, V lost 4 bases, and 10 bases had no gene match. Germline CDR1 SGHRS, CDR2 YFSETQ. The CDR3 consists of 16 residues. CDR3 DNA: TGCGCCAGCAGCGGAACAGGGGGCGCCGTGGACACTGAAGCTTTCTTT. Protein sequence: CASSGTGGAVDTEAFF.

This chain connects TRBV18 to TRBJ2-1, with D unclear. V was cut by 3 bases and J by 4 bases, with 7 bases left in between. Looked up from germline, CDR1 is KGHSH and CDR2 is LQKENI. The CDR3 is 13 residues long. CDR3 DNA: TGTGCCAGCTCACCTCAGAAATACAATGAGCAGTTCTTC. Protein product: CASSPQKYNEQFF. Variable domain in full (rest from reference TRBV18 and TRBJ2-1): NAGVMQNPRHLVRRRGQEARLRCSPMKGHSHVYWYRQLPEEGLKFMVYLQKENIIDESGMPKERFSAEFPKEGPSILRIQQVVRGDSAAYFCASSPQKYNEQFFGPGTRLTVL.

This clone was detected once. The V gene is TRBV11-2, the J gene TRBJ2-3; D is unclear. CDR3 size: 15 residues. Germline CDR1 and CDR2: SGHAT and FQNNGV. V was cut by 1 base and J by 6 bases, with 14 bases left in between. The CDR3 is CASSLVIRSGDTQYF. CDR3 nucleotides: TGTGCCAGCAGCTTAGTGATCAGGTCTGGGGATACGCAGTATTTT. The variable domain in full, with the rest retrieved from reference TRBV11-2 and TRBJ2-3, is EAGVAQSPRYKIIEKRQSVAFWCNPISGHATLYWYQQILGQGPKLLIQFQNNGVVDDSQLPKDRFSAERLKGVDSTLKIQPAKLEDSAVYLCASSLVIRSGDTQYFGPGTRLTVL.

The V call is TRBV7-6, the J call TRBJ1-3; D is possibly TRBD1 (5 bases). Germline V gene sequence: CDR1 SGHVS, CDR2 FNYEAQ. The CDR3 length is 16 residues. Trimming pared 2 bases from V and 0 bases from J, leaving 11 bases between. The CDR3 DNA reads TGTGCCAGCAGCTTATCACAGGCGATCTCTGGAAACACCATATATTTT. It specifies CASSLSQAISGNTIYF. Complete variable domain (other parts from reference TRBV7-6 and TRBJ1-3): GAGVSQSPRYKVTKRGQDVALRCDPISGHVSLYWYRQALGQGPEFLTYFNYEAQQDKSGLPNDRFSAERPEGSISTLTIQRTEQRDSAMYRCASSLSQAISGNTIYFGEGSWLTVV.

The chain employs TRBV18 and TRBJ1-3, with D maybe TRBD1 (6 bases). This CDR3 is built from 15 residues. The ends were cut back, 3 bases at V and 0 bases at J, with 9 bases in the middle. CDR1 KGHSH and CDR2 LQKENI come from the germline V gene. The CDR3 DNA is TGTGCCAGCTCACCCCAGGGGAGCTCTGGAAACACCATATATTTT. This sequence encodes CASSPQGSSGNTIYF.

V usage is TRBV5-1 and J usage is TRBJ1-5; D possibly corresponds to TRBD1 (5 bases). CDR1 and CDR2 (germline): SGHRS, YFSETQ. With 0 bases removed from V and 3 bases from J, the gap between germline ends came to 10 bases. The CDR3 loop spans 15 amino acids. The CDR3 nucleotides read TGCGCCAGCAGCTTGGCCGGGGGATCCAATCAGCCCCAGCATTTT. It codes for CASSLAGGSNQPQHF. Based on the CDR3 plus reference TRBV5-1 and TRBJ1-5, the full variable domain is KAGVTQTPRYLIKTRGQQVTLSCSPISGHRSVSWYQQTPGQGLQFLFEYFSETQRNKGNFPGRFSGRQFSNSRSEMNVSTLELGDSALYLCASSLAGGSNQPQHFGDGTRLSIL.

This chain uses TRBV9 with TRBJ2-6; TRBD2 matches 11 bases. CDR3 size: 18 residues. Germline V gene lookup returns CDR1 SGDLS and CDR2 YYNGEE. Losses at the gene ends were 0 bases for V and 1 base for J; bases not matched to a gene: 3. DNA of the CDR3: TGTGCCAGCAGCGTAGGTGGGACTAGCGGTTCTGGGGCCAACGTCCTGACTTTC. As protein: CASSVGGTSGSGANVLTF. The full variable domain, with the rest looked up from reference TRBV9 and TRBJ2-6, is DSGVTQTPKHLITATGQRVTLRCSPRSGDLSVYWYQQSLDQGLQFLIQYYNGEERAKGNILERFSAQQFPDLHSELNLSSLELGDSALYFCASSVGGTSGSGANVLTFGAGSRLTVL.

The gene calls are TRBV6-2 or TRBV6-3 and TRBJ2-4; the D is unclear. The CDR3 has 11 residues. Trimming cost V 4 bases and J 8 bases, with 6 bases left between them. CDR1 is MNHEY and CDR2 is SVGEGT in the germline V gene. CDR3 region: CASSFSHIQYF. The CDR3, as DNA: TGTGCCAGCAGTTTTAGTCACATTCAGTACTTC.

J is TRBJ1-1 and V is TRBV5-1, with D tentatively TRBD1 (5 bases). The germline CDR1 and CDR2 sequences are SGHRS and YFSETQ. V was pared by 5 bases and J by 5 bases, with 13 bases between. The CDR3 runs to 13 residues. This CDR3 is CASSLVQGTEAFF. As DNA, the CDR3 is TGCGCCAGCAGTCTAGTTCAGGGAACTGAAGCTTTCTTT.

This sequence joins TRBV9 and TRBJ2-1; the match to TRBD2 covers 15 bases. J gave up 8 bases and V 0 bases, and 9 bases lay outside the gene matches. CDR1 and CDR2 from the germline V gene are SGDLS and YYNGEE. The CDR3 totals 18 residues. The CDR3 spells CASSVGIGTSGRIDEQFF. The CDR3 DNA reads as TGTGCCAGCAGCGTAGGAATTGGGACTAGCGGGAGGATCGATGAGCAGTTCTTC.

This chain connects TRBV5-1 to TRBJ1-1; D is undetermined. V lost 5 bases and J 2 bases, leaving 10 bases between the germline ends. The germline V gene has CDR1 SGHRS and CDR2 YFSETQ. The CDR3 covers 13 residues. The CDR3 nucleotides read TGCGCCAGCAGTGTGCAGGATAACACTGAAGCTTTCTTT. Amino acids: CASSVQDNTEAFF. The full variable domain, completed using reference TRBV5-1 and TRBJ1-1, is KAGVTQTPRYLIKTRGQQVTLSCSPISGHRSVSWYQQTPGQGLQFLFEYFSETQRNKGNFPGRFSGRQFSNSRSEMNVSTLELGDSALYLCASSVQDNTEAFFGQGTRLTVV.

The genes are TRBV5-1 and TRBJ1-1; 9 bases align to TRBD1. This CDR3 has 15 amino acids. V dropped 2 bases and J dropped 3; count of bases not matched to a gene: 5. Looked up from germline, CDR1 is SGHRS and CDR2 is YFSETQ. For the CDR3, the DNA is TGCGCCAGCAGCTTACTGACAGGGGGGCACACTGAAGCTTTCTTT. Its protein is CASSLLTGGHTEAFF.